Below are 3 T cell receptor beta chains sequenced from a single sample in a study of spatial heterogeneity in lung cancer. TCRdb ran MiXCR on the 5' RACE reads and lists one entry per CDR3 protein. The sample records about 120,000 distinct CDR3 sequences, 10% to 15% being singletons. This sample's time point: blood at routine non-recurrence follow-up after resection. Extraction of whole RNA from tumor, nontumor lung or frozen PBMC preceded unsorted sequencing. The material sequenced was PBMCs, taken at follow-up. These receptors were collected from a male donor with early-stage non-small cell lung cancer.

The table lists this clonotype with many counts. The V and J genes are TRBV7-2 and TRBJ2-1; D may be TRBD1 (5 bases). V was cut by 4 bases and J by 4 bases, with 11 bases left in between. Germline CDR1 and CDR2: SGHTA and FQGNSA. The CDR3 is made up of 14 amino acids. The CDR3: CASSYAGFYNEQFF. In nucleotides, the CDR3 is TGTGCCAGCAGCTATGCAGGGTTTTACAATGAGCAGTTCTTC.

This clonotype has a count of ten or more. The V gene is TRBV11-2, the J gene TRBJ2-1; 10 nucleotides agree with TRBD1. Germline V lookup: CDR1 SGHAT, CDR2 FQNNGV. V lost 1 base and J lost 7; bases outside the gene matches: 4. CDR3 length: 15 amino acids. As DNA, the CDR3 is TGTGCCAGCAGCTTAGGACAGGGGGCGAGGAATGAGCAGTTCTTC. Translated, it gives CASSLGQGARNEQFF.

This clonotype was observed at least ten times. V usage is TRBV5-1 and J usage is TRBJ2-5, with 9 bases lining up with TRBD1. Germline V CDR1 and CDR2: SGHRS, YFSETQ. This CDR3 comprises 14 residues. Germline trimming cut 4 bases from V and 5 bases from J; bases unmatched to any gene: 6. CDR3 DNA sequence: TGCGCCAGCAGCCCTACAGGGGGCGCGGAGACCCAGTACTTC. It specifies CASSPTGGAETQYF.